This TCR beta chain was found in a study of T cell responses to AZD1222 COVID-19 vaccine. Sequencing was performed with immunoSEQ multiplex PCR; in TCRdb, only in-frame clones are kept and a portion is missing. The table includes tens of thousands of clones, approximately 90% detected once. General study results and limits: Regions left unmutated in variants are reportedly the target of nearly half of spike-specific TCRs.

A word on this clone: Its target is unknown.

The CDR3 length is 12 residues. Germline-derived CDR1 and CDR2 are SGHAT and FQNNGV. V was clipped by 5 bases and J by 4 bases, with 8 bases between them. The source material was peripheral blood, sampled on day 0 of AZD1222 vaccination. The sequence was collected from an adult in good health. The chain links TRBV11-2 to TRBJ1-2, with D unresolved. CDR3 sequence: CASSPDTYGYTF. The CDR3 DNA reads as TGTGCCAGCAGCCCCGACACCTATGGCTACACCTTC.